This TCR beta chain originates from a study of shared clonotypes between healthy human individuals. Study-wide points: Clonotype sharing across four donors was observed for about 5.5% of naive CD4 clonotypes. In having few donors, the study represented limited genetic and exposure-history diversity.

This CDR3 is 12 amino acids long. Germline V gene lookup returns CDR1 GTSNPN and CDR2 SVGIG (reference sequence). The V end lost 1 base, the J end lost 6 bases, and 7 bases lay between the germline ends. In its sample, this clone was seen once. The antigen is not known. CD45RO-negative, CCR7-positively selected cells formed the naive CD8 fraction, excluding terminally differentiated effector memory CD45RA+ cells. Several immunoSEQ plates held equal portions of the genomic DNA taken from each subset. Clones were read by immunoSEQ multiplex PCR, and TCRdb kept only the in-frame ones, dropping some. Of some 1,900,000 clones listed, over 85% are singletons.

Input material: naive CD8+ T cells sorted from blood. The gene calls are TRBV30 and TRBJ2-1; a weak D match, TRBD2 (6 bases). This receptor was obtained from a man between 18 and 29 years old in good health. CDR3 coding DNA: TGTGCCTGGAGTGACGGGAGCAATGAGCAGTTCTTC. Protein sequence: CAWSDGSNEQFF.